The present T cell receptor beta chain was sequenced within a study of shared clonotypes between healthy human individuals. Study in general: Those who served as donors were a couple of women and a few men between the ages of 18 and 49. CD4 naive and memory got three plates each, CD8 naive two, CD8 memory one. General study points: A handful of donors showed sharing of around 5% of naive CD4 clonotypes. Non-shared clonotypes were found to have lower generation probabilities than the clonotypes that were shared by all four of the sorted-subset donors.

Naive CD8 cells, CD45RO-negative and positively selected for CCR7, excluded terminally differentiated effector memory CD45RA+ cells. This clone was recorded once. Its antigen is currently unknown. Produced via immunoSEQ multiplex PCR; TCRdb's table is partial and in-frame only. Of hundreds of thousands of clones listed, around 90% are singletons. The V end lost 1 base, the J end lost 9 bases, and 16 bases lay between the germline ends. CDR3 length: 15 amino acids. Germline V gives CDR1 SGHVS, CDR2 FNYEAQ. The source of this sequence is a man between 25 and 39 years old in good health. J is TRBJ2-1 and V is TRBV7-6; D possibly corresponds to TRBD2 (5 bases). Sequencing was performed on naive CD8+ T cells sorted from blood. CDR3 DNA sequence: TGTGCCAGCAGCTTAGTTACAGAGCGTGGAGGTGAGCAGTTCTTC. Its protein product is CASSLVTERGGEQFF.